The 11 T cell receptor beta chains below all came from one sample that was sequenced in a study of blood T cell repertoires in COVID-19. TCRdb's copy holds only in-frame clones and misses some; the assay was immunoSEQ multiplex PCR. The table records around 140,000 clones, around 90% of them present only once. Sequencing was performed on peripheral blood. These receptors originate from a woman aged 45 to 65 with acute or convalescent COVID-19.

The chain joins TRBV27 to TRBJ2-5, with a tentative D call TRBD1 (6 bases). The CDR3 totals 14 residues. V was cut by 1 base and J by 3 bases, with 9 bases left in between. Germline lookup yields CDR1 MNHEY and CDR2 SMNVEV (reference sequence). The CDR3 nucleotides read TGTGCCAGCAGTTTATTTTCAGGGGAAGAGACCCAGTACTTC. Encoded protein: CASSLFSGEETQYF.

V and J are TRBV5-4 and TRBJ1-2; D might be TRBD1 (6 bases). Germline lookup yields CDR1 SGHNT and CDR2 YYREEE (reference sequence). V was shortened by 3 bases and J by 1 base, with 13 bases between the two germline ends. The CDR3 totals 15 residues. CDR3 nucleotide sequence: TGTGCCAGCAGCTCTGACAGGACTTTTAACTATGGCTACACCTTC. As protein: CASSSDRTFNYGYTF.

The chain's CDR3 is CASKLDNGNQPQHF. For the CDR3, the DNA is TGTGCCAGCAAGCTCGACAATGGGAATCAGCCCCAGCATTTT. V and J are TRBV6-5 and TRBJ1-5; D uncertain. V was cut by 7 bases and J by 4 bases, with 14 bases left in between. CDR1 and CDR2 from the germline V gene are MNHEY and SVGAGI. This CDR3 has 14 amino acids.

The chain has TRBV29-1 and TRBJ2-5; 7 bases are a match to TRBD1. V lost 5 bases, J lost 5 bases, and 8 bases stayed unmatched. Germline-derived CDR1 and CDR2 are SQVTM and ANQGSEA. The CDR3 length is 13 residues. In DNA, the CDR3 is TGCAGCGTTATACAGGGGACCGGGGAGACCCAGTACTTC. Amino acid sequence: CSVIQGTGETQYF.

The gene calls are TRBV6-5 and TRBJ1-1; D gene unclear. The germline V gene encodes CDR1 MNHEY and CDR2 SVGAGI. The CDR3 consists of 14 residues. Trimming cost V 4 bases and J 4 bases, with 13 bases left between them. The CDR3, as DNA: TGTGCCAGCAGTTTCGGGGTCTTAGGCACTGAAGCTTTCTTT. As protein: CASSFGVLGTEAFF.

The genes are TRBV5-1 and TRBJ2-5; D unclear. Trimming took 4 bases from V and 3 from J, leaving 4 bases between them. The CDR3 totals 11 residues. Germline lookup yields CDR1 SGHRS and CDR2 YFSETQ. The CDR3 coding sequence is TGCGCCAGCAGCGAGAAAGAGACCCAGTACTTC. It codes for CASSEKETQYF.

The chain links TRBV9 to TRBJ1-1; 7 bases line up with TRBD1. CDR3 length: 15 amino acids. Looked up from germline, CDR1 is SGDLS and CDR2 is YYNGEE. The trim removed 3 bases at V and 1 base at J, leaving 6 bases unmatched. The CDR3 reads CASSGTGDGNTEAFF. CDR3 DNA sequence: TGTGCCAGCAGCGGAACAGGGGATGGGAACACTGAAGCTTTCTTT.

In this sample, this clone turned up a few times. This CDR3 reads CASRTIQLNQPQHF. The CDR3 DNA reads TGTGCCAGCAGGACAATACAGCTGAATCAGCCCCAGCATTTT. The genes are TRBV6-4 and TRBJ1-5; D uncertain. V lost 6 bases and J lost 4, with 13 bases in between. CDR3 size: 14 residues. From germline, CDR1 is MRHNA and CDR2 SNTAGT.

This clone came up a few times. The rearrangement links TRBV10-2 to TRBJ2-7, with D maybe TRBD2 (6 bases). V was clipped by 8 bases and J by 1 base, with 12 bases between them. Germline V lookup: CDR1 WSHSY, CDR2 SAAADI. The CDR3 loop spans 13 amino acids. The CDR3 coding sequence is TGCGCCAGCCTAGGAGGAGGGTCCTACGAGCAGTACTTC. Residues: CASLGGGSYEQYF.

The chain has TRBV15 and TRBJ2-2, with D perhaps TRBD1 (6 bases). V was cut by 4 bases and J by 6 bases, with 15 bases left in between. Germline CDR1 reads LNHNV; CDR2 reads YYDKDF (reference sequence). This CDR3 has 15 residues. CDR3 residues: CATSTFTGFSGELFF. The CDR3 nucleotides read TGTGCCACCAGCACGTTTACAGGGTTCTCCGGGGAGCTGTTTTTT.

The chain recombines TRBV20-1 with TRBJ2-3; no definite D call. Germline CDR1 reads DFQATT; CDR2 reads SNEGSKA (reference sequence). The CDR3 is 12 residues long. With 3 bases removed from V and 0 bases from J, the gap between germline ends came to 4 bases. CDR3 sequence (DNA): TGCAGTGCTAGTCCTAGCACAGATACGCAGTATTTT. This encodes CSASPSTDTQYF.